The following is a T cell receptor beta chain sequence with its context. Some clones are missing from TCRdb's copy, which holds only in-frame ones; the method was immunoSEQ multiplex PCR. The repertoire holds tens of thousands of clones, with approximately 87% as singletons. There are 16 residues in the CDR3. V gave up 4 bases and J gave up 3 bases, with 16 bases separating them. Germline V lookup: CDR1 SGHTA, CDR2 FQGNSA. The sample is drawn from a study of pediatric ulcerative colitis. The chain combines TRBV7-2 with TRBJ1-3; D gene ambiguous. The sequencing sample was made of blood. The sequence derives from a boy aged 5-17 years who was a control in a study of pediatric ulcerative colitis. CDR3 sequence: CASSWAGVVGGNTIYF. The CDR3 DNA sequence: TGTGCCAGCAGCTGGGCCGGGGTAGTGGGTGGAAACACCATATATTTT.